This TCR beta chain derives from a study of cytomegalovirus exposure and HLA in healthy donors. Background on the study: A prior study identified over 100 million unique TCR beta sequences from some 200 million T cells. Of around 400 genotyped donors, around 86% grouped in the Caucasian-associated ancestry cluster.

About this clone itself: The antigen remains unidentified.

V shed 7 bases and J 7 bases; nucleotides not matched to a gene: 4. Germline V gene data show CDR1 as MDHEN and CDR2 as SYDVKM. CDR3 length equals 14 residues. The study ran its PCR with 60 Vbeta and 13 Jbeta primers. In the authors' methods: In a later analysis, of some 80 million unique beta chains, some 10 million appeared in at least two donors. Generated by immunoSEQ multiplex PCR, the TCRdb table keeps only in-frame clones and is missing some. The DNA was the basis for D and trimming; V, J and clone size are from that table. The repertoire holds 150,000 or so clones, more than 75% seen once, with around 1.6% in the top ten. Study results and limitations: Later, TCR association rates were found to vary by HLA locus, highest for DRB1 and lowest for HLA-C.

The specimen was PBMCs. This TCR derives from a female donor in good health and CMV-seronegative. V and J are TRBV28 and TRBJ2-1, with TRBD2 identical over 13 bases. In DNA, the CDR3 is TGTGCCAGCAAACTAGCGGGAGGGAGTAATGAGCAGTTCTTC. Its protein product is CASKLAGGSNEQFF.